This TCR beta chain was sequenced during a study of shared clonotypes between healthy human individuals (dated by TCRdb to 2020 to 2021). Background on the whole study: A couple of women and three men aged 18 to 49 years were included in the cohort. To estimate repertoire size and how much clonotypes are shared between individuals, the study performed deep sequencing of blood TCR repertoires from roughly five healthy adults. Libraries were prepared and TCR repertoires were sequenced by different laboratories using diverse techniques, in order to increase sequencing depth and limit assay-specific biases. Between about 0.94 and 8.9 billion PBMCs per donor were obtained by leukapheresis.

Healthy HIV-negative adults with no recently reported acute infections or vaccinations were included as donors. Only Caucasian adults living in Nashville, Tennessee, USA were represented among the donors. For unsorted samples, about 90 million PBMCs were counted and genomic DNA was extracted with the QIAamp DNA Blood Mini kit. Blood was collected by leukapheresis, and PBMCs were isolated by Ficoll-Histopaque density gradient centrifugation and then cryopreserved in liquid nitrogen vapor phase. Using the deep immunoSEQ assay, multiplex PCR amplified TCR CDR3 regions from genomic DNA. Extracted genomic DNA from each cell subset was spread evenly across all wells of several immunoSEQ 96-well plates, with each plate serving as a replicate. For unsorted PBMC, each replicate PCR was loaded with approximately 300 ng genomic DNA, equivalent to about 30,000 T cell genomes. Ten immunoSEQ deep assay plates were used to sequence unsorted PBMC genomic DNA. Purified libraries were quantified with a Qubit 3.0 fluorometer, sized on a Bioanalyzer 2100, and re-quantified with the KAPA Library Quantification kit. Every immunoSEQ 96-well plate was sequenced on a separate single-read 150-cycle Illumina NextSeq 550 flow cell. In the source study's methods: The immunoSEQ output contained only junctional sequences without quality scores, so filtering could not match that applied to full-length reads. To assign V/J genes and CDR3, sequences were annotated against IMGT germline references using PyIR, a Python wrapper for IgBLAST v1.9. Any read was removed if the V/J assignment was weak (E-value above 1e-6), the CDR3 was missing, or the read contained stop codons, out-of-frame junctions, or ambiguous translated residues. A V3J clonotype was defined by an identical inferred V gene, J gene, and CDR3 amino acid sequence. Percentage overlap between repertoires was computed as shared unique clonotypes divided by the size of the smaller repertoire. Repertoire richness was assessed with RTK rarefaction, the Chao1 estimator, and Recon v2.1 estimates of unobserved clonotypes. In its TCRdb copy, this immuneACCESS table keeps in-frame sequences only and misses some clones. Where compared with another copy, unresolved V genes explain less than half of these, and the others have no known cause. The V and J calls and clone size are taken from that table; D and trimming were inferred from the DNA. The sample includes some 480,000 clones, with approximately 79% observed a single time. Together, the top ten hold roughly 12% of the sample.

Relative to germline, V is 6 bases shorter and J is 2 bases shorter, with 15 bases between their ends. The CDR3 holds 14 amino acids from the cysteine to the phenylalanine. CDR3 DNA only is kept here, 42 bases in frame from base 1. The germline V gene provides CDR1 SGHRS and CDR2 YFSETQ. As for this clone: No antigen is known for it. It has no much larger one-base neighbor in the sample; base qualities were not kept.

The paper's findings and limits, for the study overall: The genetic and exposure-history diversity represented was limited by the small number of donors. Based on pairwise subsampling, the degree of clonotype sharing among donors was expected to be affected by sequencing depth. Only blood was sampled, and tissue TCR repertoires likely differ from those in blood.

Sequencing was done on a sample of PBMCs. The chain is assembled from TRBV5-1 and TRBJ2-7; 6 matching bases give a weak D call of TRBD1. This TCR was recovered from a middle-aged woman in good health. Some clones in this sample may be carry-over from other donors' samples. The DNA sequence follows: TGCGCCAGCACCCCGGACAGAGTCACCTACGAGCAGTACTTC. This yields the protein CASTPDRVTYEQYF.